The source of this T cell receptor beta chain is a study of T cell responses to AZD1222 COVID-19 vaccine. There are 15 residues in the CDR3. V was shortened by 11 bases and J by 0 bases, with 14 bases between the two germline ends. Germline CDR1 MNHEY, CDR2 SVGAGI. Method: immunoSEQ multiplex PCR; TCRdb's copy keeps in-frame clones and lacks some. The table has 150,000 or so clones, around 93% seen once. Sequencing was performed on peripheral blood, taken 28 days after the second AZD1222 dose. The V call is TRBV6-5, the J call TRBJ2-6, with D hard to call. The sequence derives from an adult who received the AZD1222 COVID-19 vaccine. CDR3 coding DNA: TGTGCCTCTAAGATCGATCTCTCTGGGGCCAACGTCCTGACTTTC. Protein sequence: CASKIDLSGANVLTF.